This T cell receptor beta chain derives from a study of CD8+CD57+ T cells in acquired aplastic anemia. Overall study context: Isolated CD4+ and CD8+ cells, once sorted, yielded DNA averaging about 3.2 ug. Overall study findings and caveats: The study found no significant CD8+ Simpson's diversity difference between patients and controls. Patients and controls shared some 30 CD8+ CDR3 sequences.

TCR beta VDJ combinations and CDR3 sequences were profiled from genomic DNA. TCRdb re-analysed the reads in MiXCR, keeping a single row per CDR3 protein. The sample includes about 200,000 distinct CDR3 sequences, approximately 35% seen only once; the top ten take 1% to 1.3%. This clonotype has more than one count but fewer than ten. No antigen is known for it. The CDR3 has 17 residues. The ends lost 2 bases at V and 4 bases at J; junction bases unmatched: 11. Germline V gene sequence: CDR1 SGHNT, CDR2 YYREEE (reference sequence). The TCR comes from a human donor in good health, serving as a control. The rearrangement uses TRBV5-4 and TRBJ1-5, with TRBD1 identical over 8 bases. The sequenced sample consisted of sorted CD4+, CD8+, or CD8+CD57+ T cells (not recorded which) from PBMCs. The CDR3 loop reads CASSFGAGGLGNQPQHF. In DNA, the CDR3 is TGTGCCAGCAGCTTCGGAGCAGGGGGCCTGGGAAATCAGCCCCAGCATTTT.